This T cell receptor (beta chain) was sequenced during a study of beta chain features in type 1 diabetes (dated by TCRdb to 2016 to 2018). Concerning the study at large: No differences in mean age, gender distribution, total cell number or subset yield were found between patients and healthy donors. Across all samples, about 110 million sorted cells were examined, and cell number per subset correlated strongly with RNA yield. The study compared TCRB repertoires of sorted circulating CD4+ T cell subsets between recently diagnosed type 1 diabetes patients and matched healthy donors. Regulatory and stem cell-like memory subsets were isolated from only 8 patients and roughly 8 healthy donors, whereas naive and central memory subsets came from all 30 or so donors.

Each donor gave one peripheral blood draw, roughly 110 mL on average, collected into heparinised tubes. A BD FACSAria II and a panel including CD45RO, CCR7, CD25, CD127, CD95 and CD27 were used to sort naive, central memory, regulatory and stem cell-like memory CD4+ T cells. A purity above 98% was achieved for all sorted populations. Right away, PBMCs were isolated by Lymphoprep density gradient centrifugation and were stained directly, with no culture step. So that batch effects would be minimized, each experiment stained and sorted samples in pairs, pairing one healthy donor with one patient. As concerns this clone: Its cognate antigen has yet to be identified. Base qualities are missing; no much larger clone stands one base away.

The High Capacity cDNA Reverse Transcription Kit was used to reverse transcribe all of the isolated RNA, meaning that expressed TCRB transcripts were what got sequenced. Naive, central memory and regulatory T cell samples underwent deep immunoSEQ sequencing, averaging about 3.3 million total reads per sample. Sorted cells were lysed in RLT buffer, and RNA was extracted using DNase-treated RNeasy Micro or Mini kits according to cell number. Each cell subset was processed on its own to prevent cross-contamination, while patient and healthy donor samples were processed together. Using the immunoSEQ multiplex PCR, TCRB sequences were amplified from cDNA into 87-bp fragments spanning the CDR3 region. Sequencing of the amplicons was performed on the Illumina HiSeq platform. The authors processed their data as follows. Synthetic template baselines were used to correct PCR bias computationally, reads within Hamming distance 2 were collapsed, and singletons that could not be merged were discarded. Reads were aligned against IMGT so that V, D and J genes, CDR3 length and insertions or deletions at six rearrangement sites could be assigned. Within each subset, clonotype counts were normalized to the number of sorted cells before true diversity and Gini coefficients were calculated with the tcR R package. The overlap coefficient, calculated on TCRB nucleotide sequences, was used to measure repertoire sharing. Sourced from immuneACCESS, this table was stored by TCRdb with only in-frame sequences that have V and J called. A share of the clones is absent; for the studies checked, an unresolved V gene accounts for under half, and the remainder has no known explanation. V, J and clone size derive from that table, while D and trimming were established from the DNA sequence. Across this sample there are roughly 28,000 clones, with 56% seen only once. Clones ranked in the top ten supply about 1.5% of the sample.

General conclusions and limits of the study: Fewer insertions and more nucleotide deletions at VDJ recombination sites were observed in patients with type 1 diabetes, implying thymic rearrangement abnormalities. In all four CD4+ subsets, TCRB CDR3 length was moderately but significantly shorter in type 1 diabetes patients. Shorter templates might have been favored by PCR, but patient and control samples were amplified and corrected together, so both groups would have been affected equally by any skew. Naive, central memory and regulatory TCRB repertoires appeared to be more similar among patients than among healthy donors. Because the HLA sub-analyses included only small numbers of individuals, any influence of HLA type on TCRB rearrangement was left unresolved. Because cDNA was sequenced instead of genomic DNA, highly expressing activated cells could be over-represented, though the groups showed no difference in activation or CD3 levels.

CDR1 and CDR2 were assigned from the germline V gene as MDHEN and SYDVKM. Including cysteine and phenylalanine, the CDR3 has 16 amino acids. CDR3 DNA only is kept here, 48 bases in frame from base 1. Clipping removes 7 bases from V and 1 base from J, with 7 as the unmatched junction base count. In this chain, TRBV28 is recombined with TRBJ2-2; TRBD1 aligns with 9 central bases. Sequenced sample: Tregs from blood. The cell subset or site label on this specimen signifies: regulatory CD4+ T cells. This clonotype was sampled from a woman aged 18-29 years with type 1 diabetes. The bases read TGTGCCAGCACCCCACAGGGGGCTGAGAACACCGGGGAGCTGTTTTTT. Translated, this gives CASTPQGAENTGELFF. The entire variable domain, with the stretches around the CDR3 drawn from the reference TRBV28 and TRBJ2-2 proteins, is DVKVTQSSRYLVKRTGEKVFLECVQDMDHENMFWYRQDPGLGLRLIYFSYDVKMKEKGDIPEGYSVSREKKERFSLILESASTNQTSMYLCASTPQGAENTGELFFGEGSRLTVL.